These T cell receptor beta chains were read from a single sample in a study of T cell repertoires in cytomegalovirus infection. TCRdb redid the calling of the reads with MiXCR, one entry per CDR3 protein. The repertoire holds more than 110,000 distinct CDR3 sequences, with 32% as singletons. No antigens are known for them. The sequences come from CD8+ T cells from cultured PBMCs, collected from culture after CMV antigen stimulation. These receptors were taken from a human donor in good health (CMV status not recorded). Some clones in this sample may be carry-over from other donors' samples. CDR3s include the opening cysteine and the closing phenylalanine or tryptophan. A D gene is named only where the DNA matches it firmly. Size is omitted from some rows. Given values are once, few, many or a class for expanded clones.

V gene	CDR3 length	J gene	clone size	D gene	CDR3 protein	CDR3 DNA
TRBV4-2	17	TRBJ1-2	many	TRBD1	CASSQPFQGQGGDGYTF	TGTGCCAGCAGCCAACCATTTCAAGGACAGGGGGGAGATGGCTACACCTTC
TRBV18	16	TRBJ2-7	NA	NA	CASSPASGNDRYEQYF	TGTGCCAGCTCACCAGCCTCAGGTAACGACCGCTACGAGCAGTACTTC
TRBV5-4	13	TRBJ2-5	NA	NA	CASSPGPQETQYF	TGTGCCAGCAGCCCCGGTCCCCAAGAGACCCAGTACTTC
TRBV7-3	16	TRBJ2-1	few	TRBD1	CASGTLSGTDYNEQFF	TGTGCCAGCGGCACCCTCTCCGGGACAGATTACAATGAGCAGTTCTTC
TRBV28	15	TRBJ2-7	once	TRBD1	CASSLYGTGRHEQYF	TGTGCCAGCAGTTTATACGGGACAGGGAGGCACGAGCAGTACTTC
TRBV19	14	TRBJ1-6	many	NA	CASSMADGGSPLHF	TGTGCCAGTAGTATGGCGGACGGAGGATCACCCCTCCACTTT
TRBV7-9	16	TRBJ1-5	NA	TRBD1	CASSSGTGGVGQPQHF	TGTGCCAGCAGCTCCGGGACAGGAGGGGTCGGACAGCCCCAGCATTTT
TRBV15	19	TRBJ2-1	NA	TRBD2	CATSRPEGTSGGDHDEQFF	TGTGCCACCAGCAGACCAGAGGGGACTAGCGGGGGGGATCACGATGAGCAGTTCTTC
TRBV11-3	14	TRBJ1-4	few	NA	CASSKTVGDEKLFF	TGTGCCAGCAGCAAGACAGTCGGAGATGAAAAACTGTTTTTT
TRBV6-2/TRBV6-3	12	TRBJ1-6	many	NA	CASSLQASPLHF	TGTGCCAGCAGTCTACAGGCCTCACCCCTCCACTTT
TRBV27	15	TRBJ2-7	many	TRBD1	CASSRAGQGAVEQYF	TGTGCCAGCAGTCGCGCCGGGCAGGGGGCCGTCGAGCAGTACTTC
TRBV6-1	16	TRBJ1-6	NA	NA	CASSYTPGGGNSPLHF	TGTGCCAGCAGTTACACACCTGGTGGGGGCAATTCACCCCTCCACTTT
TRBV20-1	17	TRBJ2-1	few	TRBD2	CSARDTSGQSSYNEQFF	TGCAGTGCTAGAGACACTAGCGGGCAGAGCTCCTACAATGAGCAGTTCTTC
TRBV5-1	15	TRBJ2-7	NA	NA	CASSLAVGGWDEQYF	TGCGCCAGCAGCTTGGCCGTTGGGGGCTGGGACGAGCAGTACTTC
TRBV19	14	TRBJ2-7	few	NA	CASSAVGPAYEQYF	TGTGCCAGTAGTGCGGTAGGACCAGCCTACGAGCAGTACTTC
TRBV12-3/TRBV12-4	13	TRBJ2-7	NA	NA	CASSLRTDYEQYF	TGTGCCAGCAGTCTTCGGACAGACTACGAGCAGTACTTC
TRBV2	12	TRBJ2-5	once	NA	CASWRESETQYF	TGTGCCAGCTGGCGTGAATCGGAGACCCAGTACTTC
TRBV12-3/TRBV12-4	15	TRBJ1-2	NA	TRBD1	CASSFTGGNKNGYTF	TGTGCCAGCAGTTTCACAGGGGGCAACAAGAATGGCTACACCTTC
TRBV27	13	TRBJ1-2	NA	TRBD1	CASSPQGDYGYTF	TGTGCCAGCAGTCCGCAGGGGGACTATGGCTACACCTTC
TRBV10-3	18	TRBJ2-3	few	TRBD2	CAISEPFRSGGAPDTQYF	TGTGCCATCAGTGAGCCCTTCCGTAGCGGGGGGGCCCCAGATACGCAGTATTTT
TRBV27	14	TRBJ1-2	few	NA	CASSFRGGVYGYTF	TGTGCCAGCAGTTTTAGGGGGGGGGTTTATGGCTACACCTTC
TRBV5-4	16	TRBJ2-7	few	TRBD1	CASSLGQGAGVYEQYF	TGTGCCAGCAGCTTGGGACAGGGGGCTGGTGTTTACGAGCAGTACTTC
TRBV7-6	13	TRBJ2-7	few	NA	CASSATHPNEQYF	TGTGCCAGCAGCGCTACTCATCCTAACGAGCAGTACTTC
TRBV12-3/TRBV12-4	15	TRBJ1-1	few	TRBD1	CASSLTQGSGTEAFF	TGTGCCAGCAGTCTTACACAGGGGAGTGGCACTGAAGCTTTCTTT
TRBV7-2	15	TRBJ1-4	many	NA	CASSFFERGNEKLFF	TGTGCCAGCAGCTTCTTCGAGAGGGGGAATGAAAAACTGTTTTTT
TRBV5-5	13	TRBJ2-1	once	NA	CASSLAHLNEQFF	TGTGCCAGCAGCTTGGCTCACCTCAATGAGCAGTTCTTC
TRBV27	13	TRBJ2-1	NA	NA	CASSFGGTAKQFF	TGTGCCAGCAGTTTTGGGGGGACAGCAAAGCAGTTCTTC
TRBV27	15	TRBJ1-2	NA	TRBD1	CASSFDRGGNYGYTF	TGTGCCAGCAGTTTTGACAGGGGAGGCAACTATGGCTACACCTTC
TRBV7-8	15	TRBJ1-2	many	TRBD1	CASSLGGQARNGYTF	TGTGCCAGCAGCTTAGGGGGACAGGCAAGGAATGGCTACACCTTC
TRBV5-6	14	TRBJ2-5	once	NA	CASSLARWGETQYF	TGTGCCAGCAGCTTGGCCCGTTGGGGAGAGACCCAGTACTTC
TRBV6-1	15	TRBJ1-6	few	TRBD1	CASSSTGTGESPLHF	TGTGCCAGCAGTTCCACCGGGACAGGTGAATCACCCCTCCACTTT
TRBV15	17	TRBJ2-1	NA	NA	CATSTPLTGTLYNEQFF	TGTGCCACCAGCACCCCACTGACCGGGACACTTTACAATGAGCAGTTCTTC
TRBV7-8	14	TRBJ2-7	NA	NA	CASSLSGGGYEQYF	TGTGCCAGCAGCTTATCAGGAGGGGGCTACGAGCAGTACTTC
TRBV7-8	12	TRBJ1-5	few	NA	CASTSGNQPQHF	TGTGCCAGCACGAGTGGCAATCAGCCCCAGCATTTT
TRBV12-3/TRBV12-4	13	TRBJ1-5	few	NA	CASSPVAGQPQHF	TGTGCCAGCAGCCCGGTTGCAGGTCAGCCCCAGCATTTT
TRBV14	15	TRBJ1-5	NA	NA	CASSQDCQDRRPQHF	TGTGCCAGCAGCCAAGATTGCCAGGACCGTAGGCCCCAGCATTTT
TRBV7-9	16	TRBJ1-2	few	NA	CASSPGRDTLFYGYTF	TGTGCCAGCAGCCCGGGTCGGGACACCCTATTCTATGGCTACACCTTC
TRBV19	16	TRBJ1-1	NA	NA	CASSIGGGTFFTEAFF	TGTGCCAGTAGTATAGGGGGGGGGACGTTCTTTACTGAAGCTTTCTTT
TRBV7-9	14	TRBJ1-5	NA	NA	CASSASYSNQPQHF	TGTGCCAGCAGCGCGTCTTATAGCAATCAGCCCCAGCATTTT
TRBV15	17	TRBJ1-5	few	TRBD1	CATSRDHHRGQFQPQHF	TGTGCCACCAGCAGAGACCATCACAGGGGGCAATTTCAGCCCCAGCATTTT
TRBV7-9	12	TRBJ1-1	once	NA	CASSLGVFEAFF	TGTGCCAGCAGCTTAGGGGTCTTTGAAGCTTTCTTT
TRBV28	13	TRBJ1-2	NA	NA	CASRSDGDYGYTF	TGTGCCAGCAGGTCGGACGGGGACTATGGCTACACCTTC
TRBV12-3/TRBV12-4	13	TRBJ1-4	NA	NA	CASRPGSGEKLFF	TGTGCCAGCAGACCAGGGTCCGGAGAAAAACTGTTTTTT